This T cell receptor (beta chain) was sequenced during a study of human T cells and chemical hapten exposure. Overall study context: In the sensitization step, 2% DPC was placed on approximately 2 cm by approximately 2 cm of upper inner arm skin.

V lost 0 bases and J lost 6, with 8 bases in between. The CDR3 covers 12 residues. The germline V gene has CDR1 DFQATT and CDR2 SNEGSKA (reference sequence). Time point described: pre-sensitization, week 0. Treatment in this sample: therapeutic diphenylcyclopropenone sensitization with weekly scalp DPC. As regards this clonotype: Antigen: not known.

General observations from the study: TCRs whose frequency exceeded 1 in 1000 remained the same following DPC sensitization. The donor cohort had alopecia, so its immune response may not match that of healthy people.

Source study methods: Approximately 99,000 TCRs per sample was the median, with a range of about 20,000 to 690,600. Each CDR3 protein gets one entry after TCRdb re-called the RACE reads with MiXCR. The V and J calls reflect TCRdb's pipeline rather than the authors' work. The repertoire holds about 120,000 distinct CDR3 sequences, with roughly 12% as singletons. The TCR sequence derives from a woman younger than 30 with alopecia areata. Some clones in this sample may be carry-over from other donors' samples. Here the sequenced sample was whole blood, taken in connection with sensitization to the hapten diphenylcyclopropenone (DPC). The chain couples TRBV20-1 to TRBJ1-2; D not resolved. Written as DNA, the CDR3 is TGCAGTGCTAGAGATCTTGGGGATGGCTACACCTTC. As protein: CSARDLGDGYTF.